Below, 20 T cell receptor beta chains from the same sample are listed, as sequenced in a study of CD8+ T cells in alopecia areata. As to treatment: oral pan-JAK inhibitor, 5-10 mg twice daily. Sequencing used cDNA as its template, made by extracting RNA and reverse transcribing it. Clones were read by immunoSEQ multiplex PCR, and TCRdb kept only the in-frame ones, dropping some. The data hold approximately 280,000 clones, with 58% observed a single time. The source was CD4+ T cells sorted from blood, collected at week 24, from a patient treated with tofacitinib. The receptors here all came from a human donor with alopecia areata.

This clone has more than one count but fewer than ten. The J gene is TRBJ2-2, the V gene TRBV4-3, with D tentatively TRBD1 or TRBD2 (5 bases each). Germline V gene sequence: CDR1 LGHNA, CDR2 YSLEER. Trimming stripped 3 bases from V and 6 bases from J, with 17 bases between. The CDR3 consists of 16 residues. CDR3 sequence reads: CASSHSLTTAAGELFF. The CDR3 DNA reads TGCGCCAGCAGCCACTCCCTGACGACAGCGGCCGGGGAGCTGTTTTTT.

The V and J genes are TRBV7-9 and TRBJ1-5; 7 positions agree with TRBD1. V trimming: 5 bases; J trimming: 2 bases; junction bases outside the gene matches: 6. Looked up from germline, CDR1 is SEHNR and CDR2 is FQNEAQ (reference sequence). CDR3 length: 15 amino acids. The CDR3 region is CASSPDREGNQPQHF. As DNA, the CDR3 is TGTGCCAGCAGCCCTGACAGGGAGGGCAATCAGCCCCAGCATTTT.

This chain connects TRBV5-1 to TRBJ2-4, with 9 bases aligning to TRBD1. V gave up 4 bases and J gave up 4 bases; unmatched junction bases: 3. There are 14 residues in the CDR3. Germline CDR1 reads SGHRS; CDR2 reads YFSETQ. This chain's CDR3 is CASSTGQGKNIQYF. DNA for the CDR3: TGCGCCAGCAGCACGGGACAGGGAAAAAACATTCAGTACTTC.

This clone appeared once. The genes are TRBV5-4 and TRBJ1-2; 7 bases agree with TRBD1. The CDR3 is made up of 13 amino acids. Germline-derived CDR1 and CDR2 are SGHNT and YYREEE (reference sequence). V trimming: 6 bases; J trimming: 7 bases; junction bases outside the gene matches: 9. The CDR3 DNA follows: TGTGCCAGCACCCCCGACAGGGACGGTGGCTACACCTTC. Encoded protein: CASTPDRDGGYTF.

The chain uses TRBV30 and TRBJ2-2, with 12 bases matching TRBD2. Germline V gene lookup returns CDR1 GTSNPN and CDR2 SVGIG (reference sequence). This CDR3 spans 18 amino acids. CDR3 residues: CAYSRRSALAGGTGELFF. CDR3 bases: TGTGCTTATAGCCGTCGGAGTGCACTAGCGGGGGGAACCGGGGAGCTGTTTTTT.

Concerning this clone itself: The same CDR3 can be traced to other DNA sequences in this sample. This chain connects TRBV30 to TRBJ1-5; no clear D. The CDR3 is made up of 12 amino acids. V gave up 5 bases and J gave up 4 bases, with 9 bases separating them. The germline CDR1 and CDR2 sequences are GTSNPN and SVGIG (reference sequence). CDR3 DNA sequence: TGTGCCTGGGGGGATTTTAATCAGCCCCAGCATTTT. Translation gives CAWGDFNQPQHF.

CDR3: CAWSVPGGPRYTDTQYF. The DNA of the CDR3 is TGTGCCTGGAGTGTACCCGGGGGCCCGAGATACACAGATACGCAGTATTTT. The chain combines TRBV30 with TRBJ2-3; D tentatively fits TRBD1 or TRBD2 (6 bases each). Per the germline V gene, CDR1 is GTSNPN and CDR2 is SVGIG (reference sequence). This CDR3 comprises 17 residues. The V end was cut by 0 bases, the J end by 2 bases, with 18 bases between.

In this sample, this clone turned up a few times. This chain uses TRBV7-8 with TRBJ2-1, with D hard to call. The V end was cut by 2 bases, the J end by 5 bases, with 7 bases between. CDR1 is SGHVS and CDR2 is FQNEAQ in the germline V gene. The CDR3 loop spans 13 amino acids. The CDR3 sequence: CASSLYQHNEQFF. In DNA form, the CDR3 reads TGTGCCAGCAGCTTATACCAGCACAATGAGCAGTTCTTC. Supplemented by reference TRBV7-8 and TRBJ2-1, the full variable domain reads GAGVSQSPRYKVAKRGQDVALRCDPISGHVSLFWYQQALGQGPEFLTYFQNEAQLDKSGLPSDRFFAERPEGSVSTLKIQRTQQEDSAVYLCASSLYQHNEQFFGPGTRLTVL.

The chain couples TRBV5-1 to TRBJ1-1; no clear D gene. The ends were cut back, 5 bases at V and 1 base at J, with 12 bases in the middle. Germline V gene data show CDR1 as SGHRS and CDR2 as YFSETQ. The CDR3 is 14 amino acids. The CDR3: CASRRISENTEAFF. The CDR3 coding sequence is TGCGCCAGCAGGCGCATCTCAGAGAACACTGAAGCTTTCTTT.

This clone was observed a few times. V and J are TRBV30 and TRBJ2-1, with D possibly being TRBD1 (5 bases). The V gene lost 2 bases and the J gene lost 1 base, with 9 bases spanning the gap. This CDR3 is built from 14 residues. In germline, CDR1 is GTSNPN, CDR2 SVGIG (reference sequence). The CDR3: CAWSRAGSYNEQFF. The CDR3 region has the DNA TGTGCCTGGAGTAGGGCAGGGTCCTACAATGAGCAGTTCTTC.

This sequence joins TRBV5-6 and TRBJ2-4; 9 bases line up with TRBD1. This CDR3 comprises 15 residues. Germline V gene sequence: CDR1 SGHDT, CDR2 YYEEEE. V gave up 5 bases and J gave up 9 bases; unmatched junction bases: 12. The CDR3 coding sequence is TGTGCCAGCAGTTTCCTCGACAGGGGGAGAGGCATTCAGTACTTC. Its translation: CASSFLDRGRGIQYF. The full variable domain, with the rest looked up from reference TRBV5-6 and TRBJ2-4, is DAGVTQSPTHLIKTRGQQVTLRCSPKSGHDTVSWYQQALGQGPQFIFQYYEEEERQRGNFPDRFSGHQFPNYSSELNVNALLLGDSALYLCASSFLDRGRGIQYFGAGTRLSVL.

This clone was detected a few times. The V call is TRBV10-3, the J call TRBJ2-7; 8 nucleotides line up with TRBD1. The CDR3 totals 15 residues. The ends lost 10 bases at V and 3 bases at J; junction bases unmatched: 14. Germline CDR1 is ENHRY and CDR2 is SYGVKD. CDR3 in amino acids: CATSQDQGADYEQYF. The CDR3, as DNA: TGTGCCACGAGTCAAGACCAGGGGGCGGACTACGAGCAGTACTTC.

Only one count was recorded for this clone. The J gene is TRBJ2-1, the V gene TRBV9; maybe TRBD1 (5 bases). Between the trimmed V and J ends, which lost 0 bases and 10 bases, there was a span of 17 bases. This CDR3 has 15 residues. Germline V gene data show CDR1 as SGDLS and CDR2 as YYNGEE. The CDR3 DNA reads TGTGCCAGCAGCGTAGAGGGGCATAAATCCGCAGAGCAGTTCTTC. Translation: CASSVEGHKSAEQFF.

The J gene is TRBJ1-3, the V gene TRBV30, with 7 bases aligning to TRBD1. The V gene end was trimmed by 7 bases and the J gene end by 1 base; junction bases not matched to a gene: 7. Germline CDR1 is GTSNPN and CDR2 is SVGIG (reference sequence). The CDR3 length is 14 residues. The CDR3 DNA sequence: TGTGCCTTCAACAGGGGAAGGTCTGGAAACACCATATATTTT. Translating it yields CAFNRGRSGNTIYF.

The chain is built from TRBV7-9 and TRBJ1-6, with 7 bases fitting TRBD1. J was trimmed by 9 bases and V by 4 bases; bases with no gene match: 3. This CDR3 contains 13 residues. From germline, CDR1 is SEHNR and CDR2 FQNEAQ (reference sequence). This CDR3 reads CASSSQGGSPLHF. The DNA of the CDR3 is TGTGCCAGCAGCTCCCAGGGGGGTTCACCCCTCCACTTT. Using reference TRBV7-9 and TRBJ1-6 for the parts outside the CDR3, the full variable domain is DTGVSQNPRHKITKRGQNVTFRCDPISEHNRLYWYRQTLGQGPEFLTYFQNEAQLEKSRLLSDRFSAERPKGSFSTLEIQRTEQGDSAMYLCASSSQGGSPLHFGNGTRLTVT.

This chain connects TRBV28 to TRBJ2-2; 9 bases fit TRBD1. Germline V gene sequence: CDR1 MDHEN, CDR2 SYDVKM. The CDR3 spans 17 residues. V was clipped by 3 bases and J by 6 bases; unmatched bases: 11. This CDR3 reads CASSFPNGGQGAGELFF. The CDR3 region has the DNA TGTGCCAGCAGTTTTCCCAACGGGGGACAGGGTGCCGGGGAGCTGTTTTTT.

The J gene is TRBJ1-6, the V gene TRBV30; D unresolved. The CDR3 has 12 residues. Trimming stripped 2 bases from V and 6 bases from J, with 5 bases between. CDR1 and CDR2 from the germline V gene are GTSNPN and SVGIG (reference sequence). CDR3 in DNA: TGTGCCTGGAGTCGCCTTAATTCACCCCTCCACTTT. Protein: CAWSRLNSPLHF.

This clone has a handful of counts. The chain couples TRBV6-1 to TRBJ2-4; 12 nucleotides match TRBD2. This CDR3 comprises 15 residues. Germline lookup yields CDR1 MNHNS and CDR2 SASEGT. The V segment lost 2 bases and the J segment 7 bases; nucleotides outside the gene matches: 3. The CDR3 nucleotides read TGTGCCAGCAGTGAATATGGGACTAGCGGGAACATTCAGTACTTC. This sequence encodes CASSEYGTSGNIQYF.

CDR3: CASSPGQSTDTQYF. The CDR3 region has the DNA TGTGCCAGCAGCCCGGGACAGAGCACAGATACGCAGTATTTT. The chain uses TRBV11-2 and TRBJ2-3; 7 bases are a match to TRBD1. The CDR3 spans 14 residues. V lost 5 bases to trimming and J lost 0 bases; unmatched junction nucleotides: 2. Germline lookup yields CDR1 SGHAT and CDR2 FQNNGV.

The chain links TRBV28 to TRBJ1-4, with D possibly matching TRBD1 (6 bases). The V end was cut by 10 bases, the J end by 8 bases, with 23 bases between. Germline V CDR1 and CDR2: MDHEN, SYDVKM. The CDR3 is made up of 15 amino acids. In DNA, the CDR3 is TGTGCCACCAACACCCGAGGACAGCTGGGGGAAAAACTGTTTTTT. This encodes CATNTRGQLGEKLFF.